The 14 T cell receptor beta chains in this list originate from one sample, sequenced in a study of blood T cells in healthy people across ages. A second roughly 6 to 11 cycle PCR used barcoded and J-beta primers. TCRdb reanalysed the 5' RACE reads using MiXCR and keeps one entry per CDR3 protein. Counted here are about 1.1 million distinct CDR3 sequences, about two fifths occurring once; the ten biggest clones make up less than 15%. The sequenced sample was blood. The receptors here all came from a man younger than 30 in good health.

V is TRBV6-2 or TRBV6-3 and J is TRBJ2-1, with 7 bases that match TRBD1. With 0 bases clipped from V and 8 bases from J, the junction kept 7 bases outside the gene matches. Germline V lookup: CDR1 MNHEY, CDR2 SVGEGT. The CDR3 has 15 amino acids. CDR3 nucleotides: TGTGCCAGCAGTTACTCGGTGACAGGGCCGGATGAGCAGTTCTTC. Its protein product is CASSYSVTGPDEQFF.

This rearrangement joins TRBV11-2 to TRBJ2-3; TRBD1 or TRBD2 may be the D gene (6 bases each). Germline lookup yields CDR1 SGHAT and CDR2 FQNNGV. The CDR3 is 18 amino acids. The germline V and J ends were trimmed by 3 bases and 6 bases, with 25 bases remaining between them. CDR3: CASSFRGDFLRKMDTQYF. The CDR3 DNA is TGTGCCAGCAGCTTTAGGGGGGACTTCCTACGAAAAATGGATACGCAGTATTTT. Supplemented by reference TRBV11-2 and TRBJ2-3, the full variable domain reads EAGVAQSPRYKIIEKRQSVAFWCNPISGHATLYWYQQILGQGPKLLIQFQNNGVVDDSQLPKDRFSAERLKGVDSTLKIQPAKLEDSAVYLCASSFRGDFLRKMDTQYFGPGTRLTVL.

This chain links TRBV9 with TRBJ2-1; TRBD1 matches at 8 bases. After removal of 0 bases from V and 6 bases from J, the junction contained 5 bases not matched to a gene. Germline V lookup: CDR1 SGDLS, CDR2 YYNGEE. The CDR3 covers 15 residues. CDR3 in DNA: TGTGCCAGCAGCGTAGAAGGCAGGGGGCTCAATGAGCAGTTCTTC. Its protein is CASSVEGRGLNEQFF.

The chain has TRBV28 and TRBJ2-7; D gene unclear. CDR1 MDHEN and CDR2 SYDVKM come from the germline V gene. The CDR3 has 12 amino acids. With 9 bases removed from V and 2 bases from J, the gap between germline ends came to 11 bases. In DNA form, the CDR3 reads TGTGCCAGACGGATGCCCACCTACGAGCAGTACTTC. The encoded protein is CARRMPTYEQYF.

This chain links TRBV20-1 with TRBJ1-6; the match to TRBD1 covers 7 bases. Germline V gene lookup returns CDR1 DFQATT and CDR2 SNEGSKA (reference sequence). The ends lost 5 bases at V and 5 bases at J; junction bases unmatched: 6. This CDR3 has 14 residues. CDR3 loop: CSARDSSNNSPLHF. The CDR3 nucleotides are TGCAGTGCTCGGGACAGCTCAAATAATTCACCCCTCCACTTT.

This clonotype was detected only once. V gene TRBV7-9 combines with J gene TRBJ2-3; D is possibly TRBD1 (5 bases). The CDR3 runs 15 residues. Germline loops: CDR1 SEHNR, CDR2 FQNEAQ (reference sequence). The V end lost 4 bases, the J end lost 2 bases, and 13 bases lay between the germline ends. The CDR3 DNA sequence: TGTGCCAGCAGCTCGAACAGGTTCTACACAGATACGCAGTATTTT. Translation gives CASSSNRFYTDTQYF. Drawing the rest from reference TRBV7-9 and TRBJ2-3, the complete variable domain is DTGVSQNPRHKITKRGQNVTFRCDPISEHNRLYWYRQTLGQGPEFLTYFQNEAQLEKSRLLSDRFSAERPKGSFSTLEIQRTEQGDSAMYLCASSSNRFYTDTQYFGPGTRLTVL.

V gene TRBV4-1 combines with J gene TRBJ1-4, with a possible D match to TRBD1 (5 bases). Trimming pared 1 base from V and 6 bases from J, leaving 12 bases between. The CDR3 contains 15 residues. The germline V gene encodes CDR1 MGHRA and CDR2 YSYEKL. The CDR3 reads CASSQVGGLHEKLFF. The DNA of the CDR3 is TGCGCCAGCAGCCAAGTCGGGGGACTACATGAAAAACTGTTTTTT.

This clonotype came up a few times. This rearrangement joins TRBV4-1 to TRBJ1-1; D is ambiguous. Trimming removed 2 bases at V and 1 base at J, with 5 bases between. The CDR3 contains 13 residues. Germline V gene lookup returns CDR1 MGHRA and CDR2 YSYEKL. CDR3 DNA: TGCGCCAGCAGCCAACCCGCGAACACTGAAGCTTTCTTT. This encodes CASSQPANTEAFF.

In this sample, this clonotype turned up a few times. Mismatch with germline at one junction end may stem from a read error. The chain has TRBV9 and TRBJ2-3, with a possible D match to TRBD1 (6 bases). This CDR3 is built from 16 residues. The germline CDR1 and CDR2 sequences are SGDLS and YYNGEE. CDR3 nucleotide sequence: TGTGCCAGCAGCGTATTCCAGGGGCCCAGCACAGGTACGCAGTATTTT. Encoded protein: CASSVFQGPSTGTQYF.

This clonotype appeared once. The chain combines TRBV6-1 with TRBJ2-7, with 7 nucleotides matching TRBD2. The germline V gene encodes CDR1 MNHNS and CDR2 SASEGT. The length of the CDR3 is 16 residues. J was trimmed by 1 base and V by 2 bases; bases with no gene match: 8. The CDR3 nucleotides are TGTGCCAGCAGTGAACGGCGGGGGTACGAATCCTACGAGCAGTACTTC. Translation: CASSERRGYESYEQYF.

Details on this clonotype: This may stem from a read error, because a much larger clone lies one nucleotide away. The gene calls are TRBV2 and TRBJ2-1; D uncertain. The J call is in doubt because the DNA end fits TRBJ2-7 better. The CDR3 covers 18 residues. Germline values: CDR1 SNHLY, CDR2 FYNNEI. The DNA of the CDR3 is TGTGCCAGCAGTGATTGGGCATCGATAAAACGCTCCTACAATGAGCAGTACTTC. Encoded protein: CASSDWASIKRSYNEQYF.

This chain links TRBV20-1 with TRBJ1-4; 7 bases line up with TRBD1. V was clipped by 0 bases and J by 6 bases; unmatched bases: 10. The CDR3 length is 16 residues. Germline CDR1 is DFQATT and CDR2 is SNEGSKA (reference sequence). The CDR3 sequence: CSARDPKGAIDEKLFF. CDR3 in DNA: TGCAGTGCTAGAGATCCCAAGGGGGCGATAGATGAAAAACTGTTTTTT.

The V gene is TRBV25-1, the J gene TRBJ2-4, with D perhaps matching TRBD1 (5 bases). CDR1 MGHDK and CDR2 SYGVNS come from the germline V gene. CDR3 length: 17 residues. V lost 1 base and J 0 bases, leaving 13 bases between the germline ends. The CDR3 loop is CASSESRTLLAKNIQYF. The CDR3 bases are TGTGCCAGCAGTGAATCCCGGACATTACTAGCCAAAAACATTCAGTACTTC.

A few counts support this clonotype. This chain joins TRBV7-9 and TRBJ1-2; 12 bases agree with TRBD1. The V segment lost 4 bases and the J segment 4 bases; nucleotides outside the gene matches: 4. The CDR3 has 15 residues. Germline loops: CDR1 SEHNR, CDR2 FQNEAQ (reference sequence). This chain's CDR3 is CASSSGQGASYGYTF. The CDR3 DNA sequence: TGTGCCAGCAGCTCGGGACAGGGGGCTTCCTATGGCTACACCTTC.